Listed below are T cell receptor beta chains from one sample, sequenced in a study of blood T cell repertoires in COVID-19. Some clones are missing from TCRdb's copy, which holds only in-frame ones; the method was immunoSEQ multiplex PCR. The data hold around 500,000 clones, with roughly 90% observed a single time. The specimen sequenced was PBMCs or T cells enriched from blood (not recorded which). Receptor source: a woman in her thirties or forties who had recovered from COVID-19. The CDR3 runs from the conserved cysteine through the conserved F or W. A D gene is named only where the DNA matches it firmly. Clone size is shown for a subset of rows, as once, few, many or a class of expanded clone.

length: 14
size: .
D: .
V: TRBV6-5
J: TRBJ1-2
DNA: TGTGCCAGCAGTTACTCAAACAGTAACTATGGCTACACCTTC
CDR3: CASSYSNSNYGYTF

length: 14
size: few
D: .
V: TRBV7-2
J: TRBJ1-1
DNA: TGTGCCAGCAGCTTATGGACTGCGAACACTGAAGCTTTCTTT
CDR3: CASSLWTANTEAFF

length: 14
size: .
D: .
V: TRBV2
J: TRBJ1-1
DNA: TGTGCCAGCAGATCTAGGGGACTTTACACTGAAGCTTTCTTT
CDR3: CASRSRGLYTEAFF

length: 14
size: .
D: TRBD2
V: TRBV5-1
J: TRBJ2-3
DNA: TGCGCCAGCAGCTTGGGCGGGAGTGGGGATACGCAGTATTTT
CDR3: CASSLGGSGDTQYF

length: 19
size: .
D: TRBD1
V: TRBV11-2
J: TRBJ2-7
DNA: TGTGCCAGCAGCTATGGAAGGGTGGCGGGACAGGGGGCAGCCTACGAGCAGTACTTC
CDR3: CASSYGRVAGQGAAYEQYF

length: 15
size: .
D: .
V: TRBV7-2
J: TRBJ2-1
DNA: TGTGCCAGCAGCCCGCTGGCGGGACGAATCAATGAGCAGTTCTTC
CDR3: CASSPLAGRINEQFF

length: 14
size: .
D: .
V: TRBV9
J: TRBJ2-2
DNA: TGTGCCAGCAGCGTAAGAGGGGGCACCGGGGAGCTGTTTTTT
CDR3: CASSVRGGTGELFF

length: 16
size: .
D: TRBD2
V: TRBV9
J: TRBJ2-5
DNA: TGTGCCAGCAGCCCAAGAGGACTAGCGGGTCAAGAGACCCAGTACTTC
CDR3: CASSPRGLAGQETQYF

length: 14
size: .
D: .
V: TRBV30
J: TRBJ2-1
DNA: TGTGCCTGGAGTGTAATGCTAGCGAGGAATGAGCAGTTCTTC
CDR3: CAWSVMLARNEQFF

length: 12
size: .
D: .
V: TRBV6-5
J: TRBJ1-2
DNA: TGTGCCAGCAGCGCCGACAGCTATGGCTACACCTTC
CDR3: CASSADSYGYTF

length: 14
size: few
D: .
V: TRBV4-3
J: TRBJ2-7
DNA: TGCGCCAGCAGCCAAGACCCGGACACCTACGAGCAGTACTTC
CDR3: CASSQDPDTYEQYF

length: 15
size: .
D: .
V: TRBV10-3
J: TRBJ1-1
DNA: TGTGCCATCAGTGACAAACAGGGAATGAACACTGAAGCTTTCTTT
CDR3: CAISDKQGMNTEAFF

length: 15
size: .
D: .
V: TRBV7-6
J: TRBJ2-2
DNA: TGTGCCAGCAGCTTAGACTACAGGTTCACCGGGGAGCTGTTTTTT
CDR3: CASSLDYRFTGELFF

length: 16
size: .
D: .
V: TRBV27
J: TRBJ2-1
DNA: TGTGCCAGCAGTTTGCGAGCGGGTTCGACCTACAATGAGCAGTTCTTC
CDR3: CASSLRAGSTYNEQFF

length: 12
size: .
D: .
V: TRBV10-1
J: TRBJ1-6
DNA: TGCGCCAGCAGTGATGGGGCCTCACCCCTCCACTTT
CDR3: CASSDGASPLHF

length: 16
size: .
D: TRBD2
V: TRBV9
J: TRBJ2-1
DNA: TGTGCCAGCAGCTATACCGGGACTAGCGTATACAATGAGCAGTTCTTC
CDR3: CASSYTGTSVYNEQFF

length: 15
size: .
D: .
V: TRBV19
J: TRBJ2-1
DNA: TGTGCCAGTAGTCGCGGAGGTAACTCTCACAATGAGCAGTTCTTC
CDR3: CASSRGGNSHNEQFF

length: 13
size: .
D: .
V: TRBV24-1
J: TRBJ1-1
DNA: TGTGCCACCAGTGACCCTGGGGGGGCTGAAGCTTTCTTT
CDR3: CATSDPGGAEAFF

length: 16
size: .
D: TRBD1
V: TRBV5-1
J: TRBJ1-1
DNA: TGCGCCAGCAGCCAAGGACAGGGAATCCTTAACACTGAAGCTTTCTTT
CDR3: CASSQGQGILNTEAFF

length: 14
size: .
D: TRBD1
V: TRBV5-1
J: TRBJ2-7
DNA: TGCGCCAGCAGCAACACAGGGGGATCCTACGAGCAGTACTTC
CDR3: CASSNTGGSYEQYF

length: 15
size: .
D: TRBD2
V: TRBV6-4
J: TRBJ2-1
DNA: TGTGCCAGCAGCACACTAGCGGGAGCCTACAATGAGCAGTTCTTC
CDR3: CASSTLAGAYNEQFF

length: 15
size: .
D: .
V: TRBV19
J: TRBJ2-3
DNA: TGTGCCAGCACCGCCCCGGGGTATCGCACAGATACGCAGTATTTT
CDR3: CASTAPGYRTDTQYF

length: 15
size: .
D: TRBD2
V: TRBV5-4
J: TRBJ2-1
DNA: TGTGCCCAAGCAAGGACGCCGGGAGGGAGGGCTGAGCAGTTCTTC
CDR3: CAQARTPGGRAEQFF

length: 16
size: .
D: TRBD1
V: TRBV7-9
J: TRBJ1-3
DNA: TGTGCCAGCAGCTCATGGACAGGGAACTCTGGAAACACCATATATTTT
CDR3: CASSSWTGNSGNTIYF

length: 16
size: .
D: .
V: TRBV4-1
J: TRBJ2-3
DNA: TGCGCCAGCAGCCTAACGACAGGGAGGCGGCCAGATACGCAGTATTTT
CDR3: CASSLTTGRRPDTQYF

length: 16
size: .
D: .
V: TRBV6-2/TRBV6-3
J: TRBJ2-2
DNA: TGTGCCAGCAGTTACAGGAGGGGCCCGAACACCGGGGAGCTGTTTTTT
CDR3: CASSYRRGPNTGELFF

length: 17
size: .
D: .
V: TRBV4-1
J: TRBJ1-6
DNA: TGCGCCAGCAGCCAAGATAATCCAGGGGCAAATAATTCACCCCTCCACTTT
CDR3: CASSQDNPGANNSPLHF

length: 15
size: .
D: .
V: TRBV14
J: TRBJ2-5
DNA: TGTGCCAGCAGCCCTGTTTGGGGGCTCCAAGAGACCCAGTACTTC
CDR3: CASSPVWGLQETQYF

length: 17
size: .
D: TRBD2
V: TRBV7-2
J: TRBJ2-1
DNA: TGTGCCAGCAGCTTATCAGGACTAGCGGGAGGGGGGTATGAGCAGTTCTTC
CDR3: CASSLSGLAGGGYEQFF

length: 12
size: .
D: TRBD1
V: TRBV12-3/TRBV12-4
J: TRBJ1-2
DNA: TGTGCCAGCAGGAACAGGGGATATGGCTACACCTTC
CDR3: CASRNRGYGYTF

length: 15
size: .
D: .
V: TRBV2
J: TRBJ1-5
DNA: TGTGCCAGCAGTGAAGGCCCTTCCCGTCTAACCCCCCAGCATTTT
CDR3: CASSEGPSRLTPQHF

length: 16
size: .
D: TRBD1
V: TRBV6-5
J: TRBJ1-2
DNA: TGTGCCAGCAGTTACTCTCGGCGTACAGGGGGGTATGGCTACACCTTC
CDR3: CASSYSRRTGGYGYTF

length: 17
size: .
D: .
V: TRBV9
J: TRBJ1-3
DNA: TGTGCCAGCAGCGTAGAGTTTCAGGCGCTCTCTGGAAACACCATATATTTT
CDR3: CASSVEFQALSGNTIYF

length: 13
size: .
D: TRBD1
V: TRBV27
J: TRBJ1-2
DNA: TGTGCCAGCAGAGCAGGGGGTAACTATGGCTACACCTTC
CDR3: CASRAGGNYGYTF

length: 15
size: once
D: .
V: TRBV13
J: TRBJ2-3
DNA: TGTGCCAGCAGCTTAGTGTTAGGGGGAACAGATACGCAGTATTTT
CDR3: CASSLVLGGTDTQYF

length: 18
size: .
D: TRBD2
V: TRBV3-1/TRBV3-2
J: TRBJ2-5
DNA: TGTGCCAGCAGCCAAGATCCTAGCGGGAGGGGCCTAGGGGAGACCCAGTACTTC
CDR3: CASSQDPSGRGLGETQYF

length: 15
size: .
D: TRBD2
V: TRBV27
J: TRBJ2-1
DNA: TGTGCCAGCAGTCTCGGACTAGCGGGACCCAATGAGCAGTTCTTC
CDR3: CASSLGLAGPNEQFF

length: 15
size: .
D: .
V: TRBV12-5
J: TRBJ2-7
DNA: TGTGCTAGTGGCCCTCCGGACAGTAGCTCCTACGAGCAGTACTTC
CDR3: CASGPPDSSSYEQYF

length: 15
size: .
D: TRBD2
V: TRBV6-1
J: TRBJ2-7
DNA: TGTGCCAGCAGTGCAGCCGGGACTAGCTCCTACGAGCAGTACTTC
CDR3: CASSAAGTSSYEQYF

length: 12
size: once
D: .
V: TRBV29-1
J: TRBJ2-5
DNA: TGCAGCGTCGAGGCTCGGGGAGGGACCCAGTACTTC
CDR3: CSVEARGGTQYF

length: 13
size: .
D: .
V: TRBV15
J: TRBJ1-1
DNA: TGTGCCACCGATCCAGGGGAGGGCACTGAAGCTTTCTTT
CDR3: CATDPGEGTEAFF

length: 12
size: .
D: .
V: TRBV14
J: TRBJ2-7
DNA: TGTGCCAGCAGCCAACTTTCCTACGAGCAGTACTTC
CDR3: CASSQLSYEQYF

length: 15
size: .
D: TRBD2
V: TRBV9
J: TRBJ2-1
DNA: TGTGCCAGCAGCGTTACTAGCGGGAGGGTGAATGAGCAGTTCTTC
CDR3: CASSVTSGRVNEQFF

length: 14
size: .
D: TRBD1
V: TRBV6-1
J: TRBJ2-3
DNA: TGTGCCAGCAGTGAGGGGACAGGGGGCACAACGCAGTATTTT
CDR3: CASSEGTGGTTQYF

length: 20
size: .
D: .
V: TRBV6-6
J: TRBJ1-4
DNA: TGTGCCAGCAGTCTTCAAAGACACATTACTCAACCAGCAACTAATGAAAAACTGTTTTTT
CDR3: CASSLQRHITQPATNEKLFF

length: 14
size: .
D: TRBD2
V: TRBV13
J: TRBJ2-2
DNA: TGTGCCAGCAGCGGACTAGGTGACACCGGGGAGCTGTTTTTT
CDR3: CASSGLGDTGELFF

length: 14
size: .
D: .
V: TRBV27
J: TRBJ1-1
DNA: TGTGCCAGCAGCCGCAAAGCCATGAACACTGAAGCTTTCTTT
CDR3: CASSRKAMNTEAFF

length: 11
size: .
D: .
V: TRBV20-1
J: TRBJ1-4
DNA: TGCAGTGCTGAGGCGAATGAAAAACTGTTTTTT
CDR3: CSAEANEKLFF

length: 14
size: .
D: .
V: TRBV2
J: TRBJ1-6
DNA: TGTGCCAGCAGGGGGACATCAGGGAATTCACCCCTCCACTTT
CDR3: CASRGTSGNSPLHF

length: 16
size: .
D: .
V: TRBV5-5
J: TRBJ1-6
DNA: TGTGCCAGCAGCACTACAGGTTTCTCCTATAATTCACCCCTCCACTTT
CDR3: CASSTTGFSYNSPLHF